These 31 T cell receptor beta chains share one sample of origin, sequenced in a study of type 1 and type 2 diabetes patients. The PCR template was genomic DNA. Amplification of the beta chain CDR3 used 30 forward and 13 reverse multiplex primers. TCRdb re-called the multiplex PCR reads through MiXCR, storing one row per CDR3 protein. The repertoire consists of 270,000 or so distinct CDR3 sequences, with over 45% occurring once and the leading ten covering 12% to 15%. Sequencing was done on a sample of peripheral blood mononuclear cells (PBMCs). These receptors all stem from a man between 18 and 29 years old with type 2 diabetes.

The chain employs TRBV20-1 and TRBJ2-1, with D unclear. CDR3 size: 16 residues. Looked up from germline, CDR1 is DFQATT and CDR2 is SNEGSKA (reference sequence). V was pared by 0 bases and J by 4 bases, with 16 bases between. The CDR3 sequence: CSAREGGAYGYNEQFF. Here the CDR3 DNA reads TGCAGTGCTAGAGAGGGTGGAGCGTACGGATACAATGAGCAGTTCTTC.

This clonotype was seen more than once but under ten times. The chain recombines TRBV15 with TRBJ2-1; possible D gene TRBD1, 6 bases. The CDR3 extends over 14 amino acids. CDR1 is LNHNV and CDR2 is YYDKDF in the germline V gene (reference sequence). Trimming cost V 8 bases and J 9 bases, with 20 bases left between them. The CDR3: CATLAQGRLGEQFF. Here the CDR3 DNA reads TGTGCCACCCTAGCACAGGGCAGGTTAGGTGAGCAGTTCTTC. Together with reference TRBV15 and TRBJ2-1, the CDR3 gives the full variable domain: DAMVIQNPRYQVTQFGKPVTLSCSQTLNHNVMYWYQQKSSQAPKLLFHYYDKDFNNEADTPDNFQSRRPNTSFCFLDIRSPGLGDTAMYLCATLAQGRLGEQFFGPGTRLTVL.

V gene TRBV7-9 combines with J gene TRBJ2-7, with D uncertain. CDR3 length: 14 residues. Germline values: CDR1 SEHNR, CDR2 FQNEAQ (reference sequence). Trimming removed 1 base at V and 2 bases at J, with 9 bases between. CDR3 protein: CASSLGVGPYEQYF. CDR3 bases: TGTGCCAGCAGCTTAGGGGTAGGCCCCTACGAGCAGTACTTC. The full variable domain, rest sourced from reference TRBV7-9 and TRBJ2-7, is DTGVSQNPRHKITKRGQNVTFRCDPISEHNRLYWYRQTLGQGPEFLTYFQNEAQLEKSRLLSDRFSAERPKGSFSTLEIQRTEQGDSAMYLCASSLGVGPYEQYFGPGTRLTVT.

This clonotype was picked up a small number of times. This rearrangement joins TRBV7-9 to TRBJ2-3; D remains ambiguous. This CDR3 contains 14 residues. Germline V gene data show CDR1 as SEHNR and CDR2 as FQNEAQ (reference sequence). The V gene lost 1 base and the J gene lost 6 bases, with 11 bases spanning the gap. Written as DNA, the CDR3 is TGTGCCAGCAGCTTAGGACACCAAGGGGATACGCAGTATTTT. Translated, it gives CASSLGHQGDTQYF.

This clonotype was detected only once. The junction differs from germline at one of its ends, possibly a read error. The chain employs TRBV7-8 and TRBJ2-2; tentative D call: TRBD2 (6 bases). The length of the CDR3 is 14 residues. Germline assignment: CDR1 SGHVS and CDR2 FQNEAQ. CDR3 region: CASRGRTNTGELSF. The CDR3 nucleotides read TGTGCCAGCAGGGGACGGACTAACACCGGGGAGCTGTCTTTT.

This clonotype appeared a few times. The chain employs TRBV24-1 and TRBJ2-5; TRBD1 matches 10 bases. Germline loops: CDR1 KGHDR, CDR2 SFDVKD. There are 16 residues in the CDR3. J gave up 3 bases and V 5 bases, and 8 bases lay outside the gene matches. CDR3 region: CATSGTIGTGEETQYF. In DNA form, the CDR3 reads TGTGCCACCAGTGGCACCATTGGGACAGGGGAAGAGACCCAGTACTTC.

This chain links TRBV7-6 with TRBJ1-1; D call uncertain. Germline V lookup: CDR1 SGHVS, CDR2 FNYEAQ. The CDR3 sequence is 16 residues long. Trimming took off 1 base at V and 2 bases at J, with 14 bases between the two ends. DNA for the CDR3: TGTGCCAGCAGCTTAGATGCATCCCTGGGAAACACTGAAGCTTTCTTT. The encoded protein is CASSLDASLGNTEAFF. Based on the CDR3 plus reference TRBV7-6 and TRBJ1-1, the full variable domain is GAGVSQSPRYKVTKRGQDVALRCDPISGHVSLYWYRQALGQGPEFLTYFNYEAQQDKSGLPNDRFSAERPEGSISTLTIQRTEQRDSAMYRCASSLDASLGNTEAFFGQGTRLTVV.

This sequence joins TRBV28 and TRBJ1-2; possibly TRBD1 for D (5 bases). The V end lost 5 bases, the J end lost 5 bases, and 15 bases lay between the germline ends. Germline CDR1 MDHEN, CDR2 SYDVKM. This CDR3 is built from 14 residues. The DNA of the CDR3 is TGTGCCAGCAGTCTCGGGGCCTTCTCTTATGGCTACACCTTC. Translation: CASSLGAFSYGYTF.

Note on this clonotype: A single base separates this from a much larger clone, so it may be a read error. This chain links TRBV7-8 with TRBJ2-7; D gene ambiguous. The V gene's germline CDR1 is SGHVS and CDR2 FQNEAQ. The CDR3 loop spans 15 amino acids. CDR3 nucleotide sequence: TGTGCCAGCAGTCGGGTTCCCGGTCTAACCTACGAGCGGTACTTC. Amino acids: CASSRVPGLTYERYF.

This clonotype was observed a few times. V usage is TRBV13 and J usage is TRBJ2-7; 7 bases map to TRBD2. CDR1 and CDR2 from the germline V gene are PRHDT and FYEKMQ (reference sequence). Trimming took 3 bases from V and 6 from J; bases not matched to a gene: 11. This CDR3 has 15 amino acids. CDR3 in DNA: TGTGCCAGCAGCTTCTCGCCCGGGACTAATGGCGAGCAGTACTTC. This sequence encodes CASSFSPGTNGEQYF.

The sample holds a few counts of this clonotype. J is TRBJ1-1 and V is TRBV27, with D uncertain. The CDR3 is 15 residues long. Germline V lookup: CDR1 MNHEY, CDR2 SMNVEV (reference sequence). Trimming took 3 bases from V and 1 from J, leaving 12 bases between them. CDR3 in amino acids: CASSFTFRSNTEAFF. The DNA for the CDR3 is TGTGCCAGCAGTTTTACGTTTCGGTCGAACACTGAAGCTTTCTTT.

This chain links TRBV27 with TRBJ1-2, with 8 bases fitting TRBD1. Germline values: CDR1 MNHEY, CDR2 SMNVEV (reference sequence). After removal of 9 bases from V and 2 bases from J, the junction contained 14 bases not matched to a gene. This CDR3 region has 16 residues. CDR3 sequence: CASSNQRDRQNYGYTF. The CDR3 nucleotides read TGTGCCAGTAGTAACCAACGGGACAGGCAGAACTATGGCTACACCTTC.

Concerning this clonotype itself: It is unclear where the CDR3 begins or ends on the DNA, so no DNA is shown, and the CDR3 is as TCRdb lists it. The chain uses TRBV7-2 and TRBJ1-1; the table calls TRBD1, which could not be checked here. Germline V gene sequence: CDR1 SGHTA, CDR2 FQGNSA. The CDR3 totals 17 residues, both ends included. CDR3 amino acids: CASSFGLGTGGAAEASF.

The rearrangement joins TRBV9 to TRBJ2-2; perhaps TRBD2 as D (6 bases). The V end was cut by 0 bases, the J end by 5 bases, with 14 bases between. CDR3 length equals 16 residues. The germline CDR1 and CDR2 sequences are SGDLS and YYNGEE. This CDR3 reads CASSVETGEGTGELFF. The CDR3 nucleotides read TGTGCCAGCAGCGTAGAGACGGGAGAGGGAACCGGGGAGCTGTTTTTT.

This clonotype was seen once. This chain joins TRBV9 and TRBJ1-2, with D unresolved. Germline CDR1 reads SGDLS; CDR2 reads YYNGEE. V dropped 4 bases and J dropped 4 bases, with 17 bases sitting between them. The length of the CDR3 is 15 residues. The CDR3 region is CASSPQGSGGYGYTF. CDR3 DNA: TGTGCCAGCAGCCCCCAAGGTTCCGGTGGCTATGGCTACACCTTC. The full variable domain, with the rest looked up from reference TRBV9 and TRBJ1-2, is DSGVTQTPKHLITATGQRVTLRCSPRSGDLSVYWYQQSLDQGLQFLIQYYNGEERAKGNILERFSAQQFPDLHSELNLSSLELGDSALYFCASSPQGSGGYGYTFGSGTRLTVV.

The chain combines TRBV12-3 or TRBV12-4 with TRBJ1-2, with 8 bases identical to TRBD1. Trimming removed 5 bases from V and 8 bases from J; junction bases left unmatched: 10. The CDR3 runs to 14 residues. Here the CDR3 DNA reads TGTGCCAGCAGTCCAGGGGGCCTTATTTCGGGCTACACCTTC. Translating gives CASSPGGLISGYTF.

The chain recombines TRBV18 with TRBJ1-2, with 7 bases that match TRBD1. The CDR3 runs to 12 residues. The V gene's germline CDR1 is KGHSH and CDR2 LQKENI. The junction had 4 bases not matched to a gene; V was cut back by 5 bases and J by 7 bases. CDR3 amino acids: CASSWDRAGYTF. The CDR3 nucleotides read TGTGCCAGCTCATGGGACAGAGCTGGCTACACCTTC.

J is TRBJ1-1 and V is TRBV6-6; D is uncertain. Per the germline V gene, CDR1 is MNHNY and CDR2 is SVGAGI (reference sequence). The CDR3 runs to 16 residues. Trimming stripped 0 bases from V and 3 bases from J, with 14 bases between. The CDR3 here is CASSYSWADSHTEAFF. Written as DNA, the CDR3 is TGTGCCAGCAGTTACTCGTGGGCAGATTCCCACACTGAAGCTTTCTTT.

Here the CDR3 reads CAWSPGLFSNQPQHF. CDR3 coding DNA: TGTGCCTGGAGTCCGGGACTGTTTAGCAATCAGCCCCAGCATTTT. The rearrangement joins TRBV30 to TRBJ1-5, with a weak D call TRBD1 (5 bases). This CDR3 comprises 15 residues. Per the germline V gene, CDR1 is GTSNPN and CDR2 is SVGIG (reference sequence). Trimming cost V 2 bases and J 0 bases, with 11 bases left between them. The variable domain in full, completed from reference TRBV30 and TRBJ1-5, reads SQTIHQWPATLVQPVGSPLSLECTVEGTSNPNLYWYRQAAGRGLQLLFYSVGIGQISSEVPQNLSASRPQDRQFILSSKKLLLSDSGFYLCAWSPGLFSNQPQHFGDGTRLSIL.

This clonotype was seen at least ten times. The CDR3 sequence is CASSYGRDRGDEQYF. CDR3 in DNA: TGTGCCAGCAGTTACGGCCGGGACAGGGGAGACGAGCAGTACTTC. The chain links TRBV6-6 to TRBJ2-7; 10 bases map to TRBD1. Unmatched junction bases numbered 6, after V lost 2 bases and J lost 5 bases. The CDR3 is made up of 15 amino acids. CDR1 is MNHNY, CDR2 SVGAGI, per germline (reference sequence).

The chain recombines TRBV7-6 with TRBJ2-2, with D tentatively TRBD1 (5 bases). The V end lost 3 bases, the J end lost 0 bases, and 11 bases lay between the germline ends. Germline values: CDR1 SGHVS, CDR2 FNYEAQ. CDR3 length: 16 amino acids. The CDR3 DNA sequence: TGTGCCAGCAGCTTCGACTTGGACACGAACACCGGGGAGCTGTTTTTT. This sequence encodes CASSFDLDTNTGELFF.

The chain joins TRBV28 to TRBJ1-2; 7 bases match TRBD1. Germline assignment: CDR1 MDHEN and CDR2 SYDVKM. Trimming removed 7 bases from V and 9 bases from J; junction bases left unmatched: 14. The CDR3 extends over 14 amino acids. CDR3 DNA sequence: TGTGCCAGCATCACCTTGTCGGGACAGAGGCGCTACACCTTC. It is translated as CASITLSGQRRYTF.

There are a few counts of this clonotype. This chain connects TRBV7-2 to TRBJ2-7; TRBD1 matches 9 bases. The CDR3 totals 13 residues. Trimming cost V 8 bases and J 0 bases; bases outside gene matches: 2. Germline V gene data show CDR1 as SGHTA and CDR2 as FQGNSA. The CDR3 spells CASRDRDSYEQYF. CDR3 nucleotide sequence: TGTGCCAGCCGGGACAGGGACTCCTACGAGCAGTACTTC. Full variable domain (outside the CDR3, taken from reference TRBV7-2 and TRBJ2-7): GAGVSQSPSNKVTEKGKDVELRCDPISGHTALYWYRQSLGQGLEFLIYFQGNSAPDKSGLPSDRFSAERTGGSVSTLTIQRTQQEDSAVYLCASRDRDSYEQYFGPGTRLTVT.

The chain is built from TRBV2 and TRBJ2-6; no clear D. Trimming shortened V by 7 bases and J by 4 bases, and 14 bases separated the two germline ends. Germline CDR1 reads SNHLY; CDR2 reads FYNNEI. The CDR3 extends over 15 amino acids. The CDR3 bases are TGTGCCAGCAAGGGTCCTTCAACCGGGGCCAACGTCCTGACTTTC. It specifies CASKGPSTGANVLTF. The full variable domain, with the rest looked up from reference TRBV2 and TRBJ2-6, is EPEVTQTPSHQVTQMGQEVILRCVPISNHLYFYWYRQILGQKVEFLVSFYNNEISEKSEIFDDQFSVERPDGSNFTLKIRSTKLEDSAMYFCASKGPSTGANVLTFGAGSRLTVL.

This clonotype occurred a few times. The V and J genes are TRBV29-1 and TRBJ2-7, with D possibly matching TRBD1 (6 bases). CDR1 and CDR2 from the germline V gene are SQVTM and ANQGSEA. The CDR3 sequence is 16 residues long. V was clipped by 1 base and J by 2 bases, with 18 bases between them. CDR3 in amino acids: CSVEGMGEQGPYEQYF. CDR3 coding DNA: TGCAGCGTTGAAGGGATGGGGGAACAGGGTCCCTACGAGCAGTACTTC.

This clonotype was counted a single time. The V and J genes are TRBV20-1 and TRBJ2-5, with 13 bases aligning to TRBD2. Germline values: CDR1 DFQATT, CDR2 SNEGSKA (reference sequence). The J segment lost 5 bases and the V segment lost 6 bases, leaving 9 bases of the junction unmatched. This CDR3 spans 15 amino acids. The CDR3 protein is CSARLAGGRGETQYF. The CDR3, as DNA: TGCAGTGCGAGACTAGCGGGAGGCCGGGGGGAGACCCAGTACTTC.

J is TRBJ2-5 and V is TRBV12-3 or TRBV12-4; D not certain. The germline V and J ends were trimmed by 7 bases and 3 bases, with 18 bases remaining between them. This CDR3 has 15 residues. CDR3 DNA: TGTGCCAGCAACCTCAATGTGCGGCTGGAAGAGACCCAGTACTTC. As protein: CASNLNVRLEETQYF.

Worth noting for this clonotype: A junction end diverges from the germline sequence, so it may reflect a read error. For the CDR3, the DNA is TGTGCCTGGAGTGACAAGCGGACCGGGGAGCTGCTTTTT. This sequence encodes CAWSDKRTGELLF. The chain employs TRBV30 and TRBJ2-2; a possible D gene is TRBD2 (5 bases). CDR3 size: 13 residues. Germline V gene lookup returns CDR1 GTSNPN and CDR2 SVGIG (reference sequence).

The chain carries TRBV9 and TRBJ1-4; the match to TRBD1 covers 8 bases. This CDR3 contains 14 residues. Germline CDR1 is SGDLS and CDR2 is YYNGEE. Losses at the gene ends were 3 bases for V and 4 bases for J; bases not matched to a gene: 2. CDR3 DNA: TGTGCCAGCAGCGCAACAGGGGGTAATGAAAAACTGTTTTTT. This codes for CASSATGGNEKLFF.

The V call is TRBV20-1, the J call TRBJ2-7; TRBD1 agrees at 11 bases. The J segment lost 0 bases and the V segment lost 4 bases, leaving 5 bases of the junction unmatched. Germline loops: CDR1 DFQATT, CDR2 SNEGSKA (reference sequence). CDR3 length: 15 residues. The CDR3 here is CSATGGTGGSYEQYF. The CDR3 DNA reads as TGCAGTGCTACCGGCGGGACAGGGGGCTCCTACGAGCAGTACTTC.

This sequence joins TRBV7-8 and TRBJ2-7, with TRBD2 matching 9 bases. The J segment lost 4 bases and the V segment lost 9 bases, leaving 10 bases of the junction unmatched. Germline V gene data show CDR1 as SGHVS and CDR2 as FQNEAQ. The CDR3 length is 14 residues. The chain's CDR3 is CASTRAGGLYEQYF. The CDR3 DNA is TGTGCCAGTACTAGGGCGGGAGGGCTGTACGAGCAGTACTTC.